This T cell receptor beta chain was captured in a study of T cell responses to AZD1222 COVID-19 vaccine. The data were produced by immunoSEQ multiplex PCR, yet TCRdb's version contains in-frame clones alone and is incomplete. The sample lists 180,000 or so clones; 80% to 95% were seen once. This receptor was obtained from an adult who received the AZD1222 COVID-19 vaccine. Specimen: peripheral blood, collected 28 days after the second AZD1222 dose.

CDR3 loop: CASMVGPTGGQPQHF. The CDR3 nucleotides are TGTGCCAGCATGGTAGGACCGACGGGGGGGCAGCCCCAGCATTTT. The J gene is TRBJ1-5, the V gene TRBV2; a weak D match, TRBD1 (5 bases). Germline V gene lookup returns CDR1 SNHLY and CDR2 FYNNEI. The CDR3 totals 15 residues. The V end was cut by 7 bases, the J end by 7 bases, with 20 bases between.